Listed below are T cell receptor beta chains from one sample, sequenced in a study of cytomegalovirus exposure and HLA in healthy donors. The method was immunoSEQ multiplex PCR; TCRdb's version includes in-frame clones alone and lacks a portion of them. The sample contains tens of thousands of clones, about 94% of which appear only once. Sequenced input: PBMCs. The source of these receptors is a young man in good health and CMV-seropositive. Each CDR3 is given with its conserved first and last residue. A D gene is named only where the DNA matches it firmly. The size field is filled for only some rows; it gives once, few, many or a size class.

>TRBV7-2|-|TRBJ2-1|15|TRBD2
CASSRGGGRLGEQFF
TGTGCCAGCAGCCGCGGCGGCGGGAGGTTAGGTGAGCAGTTCTTC
>TRBV28|-|TRBJ2-7|10|-
CASHGPEQYF
TGTGCCAGCCATGGGCCCGAGCAGTACTTC
>TRBV5-1|once|TRBJ1-3|16|-
CASSLAGGAYGNTIYF
TGCGCCAGCAGCTTGGCCGGGGGGGCGTATGGAAACACCATATATTTT
>TRBV21-1|-|TRBJ1-5|17|-
CASSTQRGSYSNQPQHF
TGTGCCAGCAGCACCCAAAGGGGGTCTTATAGCAATCAGCCCCAGCATTTT
>TRBV19|-|TRBJ1-1|14|TRBD1
CASSVGQLNTEAFF
TGTGCCAGTAGTGTGGGACAGTTAAACACTGAAGCTTTCTTT
>TRBV18|-|TRBJ2-1|15|-
CASSPPPNAGNEQFF
TGTGCCAGCTCACCACCACCTAACGCGGGGAATGAGCAGTTCTTC
>TRBV23-1|once|TRBJ1-2|14|-
CASSQSREEGSYTF
TGCGCCAGCAGTCAATCGAGAGAGGAGGGGTCCTACACCTTC
>TRBV4-1|once|TRBJ2-3|16|TRBD2
CASSQSLAGGGDTQYF
TGCGCCAGCAGCCAAAGCCTAGCGGGAGGGGGAGATACGCAGTATTTT
>TRBV9|-|TRBJ1-4|14|-
CASSVTGRGEKLFF
TGTGCCAGCAGCGTCACAGGGAGAGGTGAAAAACTGTTTTTT
>TRBV4-1|-|TRBJ1-4|15|-
CASSQEPLRREKLFF
TGCGCCAGCAGCCAAGAGCCCCTCCGGCGGGAAAAACTGTTTTTT
>TRBV15|-|TRBJ2-7|14|-
CATSREQGTYEQYF
TGTGCCACCAGCAGAGAGCAGGGGACCTACGAGCAGTACTTC
>TRBV28|-|TRBJ2-7|12|TRBD1
CASSLTGVEQYF
TGTGCCAGCAGCTTGACAGGGGTCGAGCAGTACTTC
>TRBV5-8|-|TRBJ1-4|15|-
CASTARMTENEKLFF
TGTGCCAGCACCGCTAGAATGACAGAGAATGAAAAACTGTTTTTT
>TRBV5-1|-|TRBJ2-3|15|-
CASSSSPASTDTQYF
TGCGCCAGCAGCTCATCGCCAGCGAGCACAGATACGCAGTATTTT
>TRBV11-3|-|TRBJ1-3|13|-
CASSPPPRNTIYF
TGTGCCAGCAGCCCACCGCCCCGGAACACCATATATTTT
>TRBV6-5|-|TRBJ1-1|11|-
CASTDYLEAFF
TGTGCCAGCACCGACTATTTAGAAGCTTTCTTT